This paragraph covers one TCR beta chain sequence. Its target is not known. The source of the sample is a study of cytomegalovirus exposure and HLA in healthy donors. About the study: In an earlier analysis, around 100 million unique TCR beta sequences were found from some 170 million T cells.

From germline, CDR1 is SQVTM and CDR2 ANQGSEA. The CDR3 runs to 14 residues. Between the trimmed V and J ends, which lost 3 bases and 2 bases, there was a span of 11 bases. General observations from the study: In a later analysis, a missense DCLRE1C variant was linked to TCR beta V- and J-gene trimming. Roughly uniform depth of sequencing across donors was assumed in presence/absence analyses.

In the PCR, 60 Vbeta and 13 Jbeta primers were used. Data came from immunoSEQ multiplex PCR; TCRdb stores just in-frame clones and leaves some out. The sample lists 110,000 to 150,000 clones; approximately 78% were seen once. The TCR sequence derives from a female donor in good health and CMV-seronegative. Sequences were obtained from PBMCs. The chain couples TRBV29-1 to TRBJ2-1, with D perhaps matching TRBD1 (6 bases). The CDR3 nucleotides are TGCAGCGTTGATCAGGGGACGACCTACAATGAGCAGTTCTTC. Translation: CSVDQGTTYNEQFF.